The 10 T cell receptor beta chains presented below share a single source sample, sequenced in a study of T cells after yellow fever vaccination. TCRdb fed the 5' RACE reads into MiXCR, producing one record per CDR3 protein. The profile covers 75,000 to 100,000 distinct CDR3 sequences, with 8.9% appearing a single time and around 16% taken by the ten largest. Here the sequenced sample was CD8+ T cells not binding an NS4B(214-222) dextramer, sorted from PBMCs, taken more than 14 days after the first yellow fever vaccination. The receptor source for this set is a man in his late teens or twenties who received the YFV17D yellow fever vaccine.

The DNA of the CDR3 is TGTGCCATTCCACGGTATGAGCAGTTCTTC. Residues: CAIPRYEQFF. The genes are TRBV5-4 and TRBJ2-1; D is unclear. Trimming stripped 9 bases from V and 8 bases from J, with 9 bases between. Germline assignment: CDR1 SGHNT and CDR2 YYREEE (reference sequence). The CDR3 is made up of 10 amino acids. The whole variable domain, remainder taken from reference TRBV5-4 and TRBJ2-1, is ETGVTQSPTHLIKTRGQQVTLRCSSQSGHNTVSWYQQALGQGPQFIFQYYREEENGRGNFPPRFSGLQFPNYSSELNVNALELDDSALYLCAIPRYEQFFGPGTRLTVL.

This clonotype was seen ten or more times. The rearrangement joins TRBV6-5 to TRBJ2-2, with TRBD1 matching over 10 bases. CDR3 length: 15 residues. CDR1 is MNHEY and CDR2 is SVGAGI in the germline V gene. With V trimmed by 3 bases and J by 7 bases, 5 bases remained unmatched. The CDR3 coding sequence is TGTGCCAGCAGTTATCGGGACAGGGGTCGCGGGGAGCTGTTTTTT. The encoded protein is CASSYRDRGRGELFF.

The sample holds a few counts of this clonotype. The CDR3 is CATSDLRNEQFF. DNA for the CDR3: TGTGCCACCAGTGATTTACGCAATGAGCAGTTCTTC. The chain combines TRBV24-1 with TRBJ2-1; D unresolved. CDR3 length: 12 residues. The V and J ends lost 1 base and 6 bases respectively, with 3 bases between them. Germline V CDR1 and CDR2: KGHDR, SFDVKD.

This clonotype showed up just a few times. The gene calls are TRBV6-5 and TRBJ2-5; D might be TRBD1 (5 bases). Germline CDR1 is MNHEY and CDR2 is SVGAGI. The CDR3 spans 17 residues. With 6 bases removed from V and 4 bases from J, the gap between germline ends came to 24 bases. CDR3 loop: CASSITIGAKVGETQYF. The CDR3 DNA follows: TGTGCCAGCAGCATTACTATAGGGGCGAAAGTAGGAGAGACCCAGTACTTC.

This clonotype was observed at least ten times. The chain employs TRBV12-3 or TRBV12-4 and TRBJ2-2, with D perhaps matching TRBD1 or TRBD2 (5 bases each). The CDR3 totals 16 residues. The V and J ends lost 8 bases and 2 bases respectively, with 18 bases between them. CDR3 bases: TGTGCCAGCTACGAATTCGGGGCGCCAAACACCGGGGAGCTGTTTTTT. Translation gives CASYEFGAPNTGELFF.

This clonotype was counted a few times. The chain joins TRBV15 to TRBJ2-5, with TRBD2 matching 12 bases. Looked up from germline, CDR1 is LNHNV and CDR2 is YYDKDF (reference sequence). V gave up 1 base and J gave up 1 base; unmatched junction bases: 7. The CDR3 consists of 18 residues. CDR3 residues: CATSRVRQTSGGQETQYF. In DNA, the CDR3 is TGTGCCACCAGCAGAGTCCGACAGACTAGCGGGGGCCAAGAGACCCAGTACTTC.

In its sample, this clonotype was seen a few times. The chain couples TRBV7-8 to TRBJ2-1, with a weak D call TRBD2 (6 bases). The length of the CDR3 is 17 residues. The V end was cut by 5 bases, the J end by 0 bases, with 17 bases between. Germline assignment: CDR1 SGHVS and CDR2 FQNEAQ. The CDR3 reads CASSLGEVDSSYNEQFF. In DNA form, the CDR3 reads TGTGCCAGCAGCCTAGGGGAGGTTGACAGCTCCTACAATGAGCAGTTCTTC.

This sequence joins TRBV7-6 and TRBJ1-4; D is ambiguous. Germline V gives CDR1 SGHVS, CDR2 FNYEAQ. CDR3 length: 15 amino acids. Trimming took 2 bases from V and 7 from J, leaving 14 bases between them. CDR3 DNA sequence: TGTGCCAGCAGCTTAAAGAGACCCCCCGTTGAAAAACTGTTTTTT. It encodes CASSLKRPPVEKLFF.

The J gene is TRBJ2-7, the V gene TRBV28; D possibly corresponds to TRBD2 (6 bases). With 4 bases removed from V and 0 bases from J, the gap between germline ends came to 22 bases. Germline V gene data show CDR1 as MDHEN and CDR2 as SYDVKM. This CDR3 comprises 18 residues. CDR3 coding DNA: TGTGCCAGCAGTTCCCGCCGGGAGCGGACGATGAGCTCCTACGAGCAGTACGTC. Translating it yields CASSSRRERTMSSYEQYV.

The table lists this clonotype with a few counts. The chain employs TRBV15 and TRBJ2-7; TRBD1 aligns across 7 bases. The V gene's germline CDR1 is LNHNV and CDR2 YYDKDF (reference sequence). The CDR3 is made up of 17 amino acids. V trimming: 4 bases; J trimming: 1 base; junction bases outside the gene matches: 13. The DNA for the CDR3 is TGTGCCACCAGCACTACCACACCGGGACAGACTTCCTACGAGCAGTACTTC. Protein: CATSTTTPGQTSYEQYF.